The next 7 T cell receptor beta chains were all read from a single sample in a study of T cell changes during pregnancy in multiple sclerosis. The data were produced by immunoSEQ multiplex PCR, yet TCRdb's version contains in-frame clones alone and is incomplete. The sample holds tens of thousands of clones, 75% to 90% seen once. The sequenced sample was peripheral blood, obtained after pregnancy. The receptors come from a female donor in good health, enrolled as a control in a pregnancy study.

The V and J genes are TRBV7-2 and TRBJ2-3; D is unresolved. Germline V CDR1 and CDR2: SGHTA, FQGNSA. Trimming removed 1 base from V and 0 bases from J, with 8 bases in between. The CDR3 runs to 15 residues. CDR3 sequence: CASSLDGSSTDTQYF. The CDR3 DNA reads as TGTGCCAGCAGCTTAGATGGCTCGAGCACAGATACGCAGTATTTT.

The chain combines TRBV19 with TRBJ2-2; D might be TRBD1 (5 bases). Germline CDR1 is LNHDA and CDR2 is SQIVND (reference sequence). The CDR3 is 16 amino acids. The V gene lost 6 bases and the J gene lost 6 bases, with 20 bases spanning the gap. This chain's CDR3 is CASSSRSNLRAGELFF. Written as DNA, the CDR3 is TGTGCCAGTAGCTCCCGGTCCAACCTCAGGGCCGGGGAGCTGTTTTTT.

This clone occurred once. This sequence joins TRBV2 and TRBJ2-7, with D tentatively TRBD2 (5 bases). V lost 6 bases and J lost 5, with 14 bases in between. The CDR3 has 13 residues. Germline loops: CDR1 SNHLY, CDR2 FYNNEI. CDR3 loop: CASRPVGAHEQYF. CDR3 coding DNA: TGTGCCAGCAGGCCGGTGGGAGCCCACGAGCAGTACTTC.

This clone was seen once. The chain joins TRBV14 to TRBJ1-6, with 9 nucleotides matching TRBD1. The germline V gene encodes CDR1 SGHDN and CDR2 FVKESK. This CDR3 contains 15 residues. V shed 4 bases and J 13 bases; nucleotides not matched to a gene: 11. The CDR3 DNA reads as TGTGCCAGCAGCCGAATTGGGACAGGGTGGTCGCCCCTCCACTTT. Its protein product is CASSRIGTGWSPLHF.

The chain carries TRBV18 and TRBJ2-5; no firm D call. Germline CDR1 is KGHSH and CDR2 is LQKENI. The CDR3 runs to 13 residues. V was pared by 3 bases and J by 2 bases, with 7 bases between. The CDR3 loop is CASSPPNQETQYF. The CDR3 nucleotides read TGTGCCAGCTCACCCCCAAATCAAGAGACCCAGTACTTC.

The CDR3 protein is CASSVGQGANTEAFF. The CDR3 DNA sequence: TGTGCCAGCAGCGTCGGACAGGGGGCGAACACTGAAGCTTTCTTT. The chain links TRBV7-9 to TRBJ1-1; 11 bases align to TRBD1. The V and J ends lost 5 bases and 1 base, in that order; junction bases with no gene match: 3. The CDR3 totals 15 residues. Germline loops: CDR1 SEHNR, CDR2 FQNEAQ (reference sequence).

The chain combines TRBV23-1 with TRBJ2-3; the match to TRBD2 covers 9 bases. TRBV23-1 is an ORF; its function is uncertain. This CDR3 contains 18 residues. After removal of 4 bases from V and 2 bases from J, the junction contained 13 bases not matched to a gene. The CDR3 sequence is CASSRSTRGGDPTDTQYF. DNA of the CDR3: TGCGCCAGCAGTCGTAGCACTCGCGGGGGGGATCCCACAGATACGCAGTATTTT.